The 28 T cell receptor beta chains presented below share a single source sample, sequenced in a study of CD8 T cells in Susac syndrome. Random hexamers primed reverse transcription of about 0.45 to 1 ug RNA. TCRdb itself ran the immunoSEQ multiplex PCR reads through MiXCR, one entry per CDR3 protein. The sample lists about 210,000 distinct CDR3 sequences, about 95% occurring once. Sequenced material: CD4+ T cells from PBMCs. Receptors originate from a human donor with multiple sclerosis.

The gene calls are TRBV13 and TRBJ1-1; D is undetermined. The V and J ends lost 5 bases and 8 bases respectively, with 12 bases between them. The CDR3 sequence is 12 residues long. Germline V gene sequence: CDR1 PRHDT, CDR2 FYEKMQ (reference sequence). The CDR3, as DNA: TGTGCCAGCAGCGCCCAACGAAGGGAAGCTTTCTTT. It translates to CASSAQRREAFF.

The rearrangement links TRBV2 to TRBJ1-5, with a tentative D call TRBD1 (6 bases). V lost 6 bases, J lost 4 bases, and 16 bases lay in between. The V gene's germline CDR1 is SNHLY and CDR2 FYNNEI. The CDR3 spans 15 residues. The CDR3 loop is CASRADRWGNQPQHF. In nucleotides, the CDR3 is TGTGCCAGCAGAGCCGACAGGTGGGGAAATCAGCCCCAGCATTTT.

This rearrangement joins TRBV6-1 to TRBJ1-6; the D gene is possibly TRBD1 (5 bases). CDR3 length: 14 amino acids. Germline CDR1 and CDR2: MNHNS and SASEGT. The V and J ends lost 5 bases and 9 bases respectively, with 14 bases between them. The DNA of the CDR3 is TGTGCCAGCAGTTCCCAGGGAGAGAGTTCACCCCTCCACTTT. This codes for CASSSQGESSPLHF.

The chain has TRBV6-4 and TRBJ1-1, with D unresolved. CDR3 length: 13 amino acids. The germline CDR1 and CDR2 sequences are MRHNA and SNTAGT. Trimming cost V 6 bases and J 1 base, with 9 bases left between them. The CDR3 reads CASSTEENTEAFF. The CDR3 DNA reads TGTGCCAGCAGCACAGAAGAGAACACTGAAGCTTTCTTT.

V usage is TRBV7-2 and J usage is TRBJ1-1; D may be TRBD1 (5 bases). In germline, CDR1 is SGHTA, CDR2 FQGNSA. Deletions cut 6 bases from V and 4 bases from J, with 12 bases between. This CDR3 comprises 13 residues. The CDR3 loop reads CASSPYGGTEAFF. The CDR3 DNA follows: TGTGCCAGCAGTCCTTACGGGGGCACTGAAGCTTTCTTT.

The chain couples TRBV12-3 or TRBV12-4 to TRBJ1-3, with unresolved D. The CDR3 has 12 amino acids. V was trimmed by 3 bases and J by 5 bases, leaving 5 bases between them. The CDR3 is CASSFTRNTIYF. CDR3 DNA: TGTGCCAGCAGTTTTACCCGAAACACCATATATTTT.

The V and J genes are TRBV12-3 or TRBV12-4 and TRBJ2-3; 7 nucleotides match TRBD1. The CDR3 runs 15 residues. V lost 4 bases and J lost 1; bases outside the gene matches: 5. DNA for the CDR3: TGTGCCAGCAGTTACGGACAGGCTCGCACAGATACGCAGTATTTT. It specifies CASSYGQARTDTQYF.

The V and J genes are TRBV29-1 and TRBJ2-5; TRBD1 might be the D (6 bases). In germline, CDR1 is SQVTM, CDR2 ANQGSEA. The CDR3 contains 12 residues. The germline V and J ends were trimmed by 2 bases and 5 bases, with 9 bases remaining between them. This CDR3 reads CSVELQGETQYF. The CDR3 DNA is TGCAGCGTTGAATTGCAGGGGGAGACCCAGTACTTC.

In its sample, this clonotype was seen once. CDR3 bases: TGTGCCTGGAGCAACACGGGGGAATATGGCTACACCTTC. This translates into CAWSNTGEYGYTF. The chain employs TRBV30 and TRBJ1-2; D possibly corresponds to TRBD1 (5 bases). Germline values: CDR1 GTSNPN, CDR2 SVGIG (reference sequence). The V end was cut by 3 bases, the J end by 5 bases, with 13 bases between. This CDR3 is 13 amino acids long.

The rearrangement links TRBV29-1 to TRBJ2-1, with TRBD2 identical over 7 bases. There are 15 residues in the CDR3. The V and J ends lost 6 bases and 1 base, in that order; junction bases with no gene match: 9. Germline V gene sequence: CDR1 SQVTM, CDR2 ANQGSEA. The CDR3 sequence: CSVTPGLLSYNEQFF. As DNA, the CDR3 is TGCAGCGTAACTCCGGGACTACTATCCTACAATGAGCAGTTCTTC.

V and J are TRBV6-5 and TRBJ2-1; D uncertain. The length of the CDR3 is 14 residues. Germline V gives CDR1 MNHEY, CDR2 SVGAGI. Trimming removed 5 bases from V and 5 bases from J, with 13 bases in between. The CDR3 spells CASSLRWTHNEQFF. The CDR3 DNA is TGTGCCAGCAGTCTACGCTGGACCCACAATGAGCAGTTCTTC.

V and J are TRBV3-1 and TRBJ2-2; the D gene is possibly TRBD2 (5 bases). Trimming shortened V by 4 bases and J by 7 bases, and 10 bases separated the two germline ends. This CDR3 has 13 residues. Germline V gene sequence: CDR1 LGHDT, CDR2 YNNKEL (reference sequence). The CDR3 nucleotides are TGTGCCAGCAGCCCTGGGAGAAACGGGGAGCTGTTTTTT. It specifies CASSPGRNGELFF.

This clonotype was detected a few times. The V and J genes are TRBV6-1 and TRBJ2-1; possibly TRBD1 for D (5 bases). Germline V lookup: CDR1 MNHNS, CDR2 SASEGT. V was shortened by 5 bases and J by 10 bases, with 15 bases between the two germline ends. This CDR3 is built from 13 residues. This CDR3 reads CASSSDRHYEQFF. In nucleotides, the CDR3 is TGTGCCAGCAGTTCTGACAGACACTACGAGCAGTTCTTC.

The rearrangement links TRBV30 to TRBJ2-7, with D possibly being TRBD2 (5 bases). The germline V and J ends were trimmed by 0 bases and 7 bases, with 10 bases remaining between them. There are 12 residues in the CDR3. From germline, CDR1 is GTSNPN and CDR2 SVGIG (reference sequence). CDR3 in amino acids: CAWSVKGGEQYV. The CDR3 DNA reads TGTGCCTGGAGTGTTAAAGGAGGTGAGCAGTACGTC.

The J gene is TRBJ2-7, the V gene TRBV18; 7 bases line up with TRBD1. Looked up from germline, CDR1 is KGHSH and CDR2 is LQKENI. V shed 6 bases and J 2 bases; nucleotides not matched to a gene: 7. This CDR3 region has 14 residues. The CDR3 DNA reads as TGTGCCAGCTCTCCCGGGACAGAAGCCTACGAGCAGTACTTC. It specifies CASSPGTEAYEQYF.

This chain uses TRBV20-1 with TRBJ1-5, with D unresolved. CDR1 is DFQATT and CDR2 is SNEGSKA in the germline V gene (reference sequence). The V and J ends lost 4 bases and 4 bases respectively, with 8 bases between them. CDR3 length: 12 amino acids. CDR3 DNA: TGCAGTGCTATCTTTGGGAATCAGCCCCAGCATTTT. Translated: CSAIFGNQPQHF.

This chain uses TRBV2 with TRBJ2-1, with 12 bases that match TRBD2. CDR3 length: 15 amino acids. From germline, CDR1 is SNHLY and CDR2 FYNNEI. V gave up 7 bases and J gave up 0 bases; unmatched junction bases: 1. The CDR3 region has the DNA TGTGCCAGCACTAGCGGGGGGGGCTCCTACAATGAGCAGTTCTTC. It specifies CASTSGGGSYNEQFF.

The V call is TRBV3-1, the J call TRBJ2-6; D may be TRBD1 or TRBD2 (5 bases each). CDR1 is LGHDT and CDR2 is YNNKEL in the germline V gene (reference sequence). The CDR3 extends over 13 amino acids. With 10 bases removed from V and 2 bases from J, the gap between germline ends came to 9 bases. This CDR3 is CATGTTGANVLTF. CDR3 bases: TGTGCCACCGGGACCACTGGGGCCAACGTCCTGACTTTC.

V usage is TRBV20-1 and J usage is TRBJ1-1; 8 nucleotides agree with TRBD1. The CDR3 consists of 13 residues. V was clipped by 4 bases and J by 5 bases; unmatched bases: 6. Germline V CDR1 and CDR2: DFQATT, SNEGSKA (reference sequence). In nucleotides, the CDR3 is TGCAGTGCTAAGGCAGGGGGCGTGACTGAAGCTTTCTTT. It translates to CSAKAGGVTEAFF.

The J gene is TRBJ1-5, the V gene TRBV20-1, with D possibly TRBD1 on 5 matching bases. The CDR3 is 14 amino acids. Germline lookup yields CDR1 DFQATT and CDR2 SNEGSKA (reference sequence). V was cut by 1 base and J by 4 bases, with 11 bases left in between. In DNA, the CDR3 is TGCAGTGCTAGAGCTCGGACAAATAATCAGCCCCAGCATTTT. This translates into CSARARTNNQPQHF.

The rearrangement links TRBV12-3 or TRBV12-4 to TRBJ2-7, with a possible D match to TRBD2 (6 bases). V dropped 5 bases and J dropped 2 bases, with 16 bases sitting between them. This CDR3 contains 15 residues. In DNA, the CDR3 is TGTGCCAGCAGTCGTAGGGAGGAACAAACCTACGAGCAGTACTTC. Its protein is CASSRREEQTYEQYF.

V gene TRBV12-3 or TRBV12-4 combines with J gene TRBJ2-5; 9 bases are a match to TRBD2. The ends lost 7 bases at V and 1 base at J; junction bases unmatched: 7. The CDR3 contains 15 residues. The CDR3 sequence: CASNKRSGGQETQYF. CDR3 nucleotides: TGTGCCAGCAATAAACGTAGCGGGGGCCAAGAGACCCAGTACTTC.

The chain uses TRBV20-1 and TRBJ1-3; unclear D gene. CDR1 DFQATT and CDR2 SNEGSKA come from the germline V gene (reference sequence). The CDR3 contains 11 residues. With 2 bases removed from V and 6 bases from J, the gap between germline ends came to 5 bases. The CDR3 region has the DNA TGCAGTGCTAGACAGGAAAACACCATATATTTT. This encodes CSARQENTIYF.

V is TRBV6-1 and J is TRBJ2-7; D possibly corresponds to TRBD2 (5 bases). The CDR3 sequence is 15 residues long. Germline lookup yields CDR1 MNHNS and CDR2 SASEGT. V was cut by 8 bases and J by 2 bases, with 19 bases left in between. As DNA, the CDR3 is TGTGCCAGCGAGGAAGACTACCGCCTTACCTACGAGCAGTACTTC. Its protein is CASEEDYRLTYEQYF.

The chain uses TRBV29-1 and TRBJ1-2, with a possible D match to TRBD1 (5 bases). CDR3 length: 14 amino acids. Germline V gives CDR1 SQVTM, CDR2 ANQGSEA. V was cut by 2 bases and J by 4 bases, with 14 bases left in between. Here the CDR3 DNA reads TGCAGCGTTGAATATAGGGACGGCTTCTATGGCTACACCTTC. Protein sequence: CSVEYRDGFYGYTF.

The chain is built from TRBV23-1 and TRBJ2-7, with D possibly matching TRBD1 (6 bases). TRBV23-1 belongs to the ORF category, with a function that is uncertain. This CDR3 comprises 13 residues. Trimming cost V 0 bases and J 4 bases, with 7 bases left between them. CDR3: CASSQSDSYEQYV. DNA of the CDR3: TGCGCCAGCAGTCAATCGGACAGTTACGAGCAGTACGTC.

The chain combines TRBV7-3 with TRBJ2-3; 11 nucleotides align to TRBD2. CDR3 length equals 16 residues. Per the germline V gene, CDR1 is SGHTA and CDR2 is FQGTGA. V was pared by 0 bases and J by 1 base, with 0 bases of the junction left unmatched. The CDR3 sequence: CASSLTSGGGTDTQYF. The DNA of the CDR3 is TGTGCCAGCAGCTTAACTAGCGGGGGGGGCACAGATACGCAGTATTTT.

CDR3 bases: TGTGCCAGCAGTGGGACAGGCGAAAATCAGCCCCAGCATTTT. This encodes CASSGTGENQPQHF. The gene calls are TRBV6-1 and TRBJ1-5; TRBD1 agrees at 7 bases. This CDR3 has 14 residues. Trimming removed 4 bases from V and 4 bases from J; junction bases left unmatched: 4. The germline V gene encodes CDR1 MNHNS and CDR2 SASEGT.